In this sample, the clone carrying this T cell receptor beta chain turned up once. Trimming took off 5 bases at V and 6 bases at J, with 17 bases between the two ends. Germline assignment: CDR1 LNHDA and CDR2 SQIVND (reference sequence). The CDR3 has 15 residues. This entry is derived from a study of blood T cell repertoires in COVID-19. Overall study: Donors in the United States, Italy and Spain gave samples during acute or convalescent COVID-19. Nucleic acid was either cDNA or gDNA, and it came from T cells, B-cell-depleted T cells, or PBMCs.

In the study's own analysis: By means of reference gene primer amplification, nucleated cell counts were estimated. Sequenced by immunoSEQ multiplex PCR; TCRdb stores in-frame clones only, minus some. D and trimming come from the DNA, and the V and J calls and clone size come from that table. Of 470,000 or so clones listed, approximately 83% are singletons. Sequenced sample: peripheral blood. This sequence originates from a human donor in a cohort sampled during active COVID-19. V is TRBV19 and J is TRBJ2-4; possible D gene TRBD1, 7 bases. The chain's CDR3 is CASSRMGGQVNIQYF. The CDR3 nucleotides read TGTGCCAGTAGTCGAATGGGAGGACAGGTAAACATTCAGTACTTC.